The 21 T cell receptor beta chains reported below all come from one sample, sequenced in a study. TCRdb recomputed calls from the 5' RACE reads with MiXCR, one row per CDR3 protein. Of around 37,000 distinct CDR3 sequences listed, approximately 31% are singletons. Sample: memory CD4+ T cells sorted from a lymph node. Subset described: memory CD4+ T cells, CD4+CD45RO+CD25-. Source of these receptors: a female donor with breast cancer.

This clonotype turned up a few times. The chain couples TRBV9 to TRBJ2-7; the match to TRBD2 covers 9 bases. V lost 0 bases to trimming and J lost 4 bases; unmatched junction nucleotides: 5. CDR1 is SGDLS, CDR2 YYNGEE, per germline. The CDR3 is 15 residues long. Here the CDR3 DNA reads TGTGCCAGCAGCGTAGGCATAGCGGGAGAATACGAGCAGTACTTC. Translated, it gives CASSVGIAGEYEQYF.

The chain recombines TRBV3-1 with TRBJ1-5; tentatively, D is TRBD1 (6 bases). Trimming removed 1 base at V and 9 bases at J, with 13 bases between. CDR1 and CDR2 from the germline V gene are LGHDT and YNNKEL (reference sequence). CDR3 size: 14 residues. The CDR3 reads CASSQVTGARPQHF. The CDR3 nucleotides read TGTGCCAGCAGCCAAGTGACAGGCGCTAGGCCCCAGCATTTT.

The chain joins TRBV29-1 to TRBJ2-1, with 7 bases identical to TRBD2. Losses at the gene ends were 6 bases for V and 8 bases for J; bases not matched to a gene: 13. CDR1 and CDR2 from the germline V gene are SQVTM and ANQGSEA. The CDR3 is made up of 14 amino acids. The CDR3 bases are TGCAGCGTCCATACTAGCCGGGGGGTCCATGAGCAGTTCTTC. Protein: CSVHTSRGVHEQFF.

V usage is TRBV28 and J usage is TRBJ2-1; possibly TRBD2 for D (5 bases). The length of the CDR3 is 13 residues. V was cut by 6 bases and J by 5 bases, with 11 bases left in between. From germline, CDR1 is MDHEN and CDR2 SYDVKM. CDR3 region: CASRTNINNEQFF. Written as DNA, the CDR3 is TGTGCCAGCAGGACTAACATAAACAATGAGCAGTTCTTC.

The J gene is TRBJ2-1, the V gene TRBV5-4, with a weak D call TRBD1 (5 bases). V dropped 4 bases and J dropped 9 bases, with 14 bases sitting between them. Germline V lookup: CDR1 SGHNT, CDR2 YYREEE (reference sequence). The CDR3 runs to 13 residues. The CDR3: CASSRRDSIEQFF. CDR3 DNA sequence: TGTGCCAGCAGCAGGCGCGACAGTATTGAGCAGTTCTTC.

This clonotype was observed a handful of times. The CDR3 spells CASGARDNEQFF. In nucleotides, the CDR3 is TGTGCCAGCGGGGCGAGAGACAATGAGCAGTTCTTC. The rearrangement links TRBV10-3 to TRBJ2-1; the D gene is possibly TRBD2 (6 bases). Germline-derived CDR1 and CDR2 are ENHRY and SYGVKD. V was shortened by 10 bases and J by 5 bases, with 12 bases between the two germline ends. CDR3 size: 12 residues.

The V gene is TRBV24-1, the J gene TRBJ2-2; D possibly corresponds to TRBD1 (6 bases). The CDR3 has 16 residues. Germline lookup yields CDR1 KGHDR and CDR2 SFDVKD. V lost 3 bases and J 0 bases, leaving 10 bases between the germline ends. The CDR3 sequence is CATSDIRDTNTGELFF. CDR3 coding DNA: TGTGCCACCAGTGATATCCGGGACACGAACACCGGGGAGCTGTTTTTT.

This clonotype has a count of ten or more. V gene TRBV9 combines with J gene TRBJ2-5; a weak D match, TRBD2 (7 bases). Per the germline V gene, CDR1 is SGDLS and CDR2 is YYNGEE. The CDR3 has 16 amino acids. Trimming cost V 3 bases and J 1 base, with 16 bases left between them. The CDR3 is CASSAKRGGGQETQYF. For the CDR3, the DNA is TGTGCCAGCAGCGCCAAGCGGGGAGGGGGCCAAGAGACCCAGTACTTC.

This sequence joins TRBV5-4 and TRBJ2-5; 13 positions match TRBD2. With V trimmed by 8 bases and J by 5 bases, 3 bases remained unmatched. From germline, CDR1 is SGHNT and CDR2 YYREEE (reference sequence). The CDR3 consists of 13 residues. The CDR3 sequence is CASGTSGIETQYF. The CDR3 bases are TGTGCCAGTGGGACTAGCGGGATTGAGACCCAGTACTTC.

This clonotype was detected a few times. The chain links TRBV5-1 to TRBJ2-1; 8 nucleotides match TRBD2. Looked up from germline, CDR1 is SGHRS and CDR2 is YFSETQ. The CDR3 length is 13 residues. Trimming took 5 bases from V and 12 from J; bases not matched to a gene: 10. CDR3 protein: CASSPGGIDGQFF. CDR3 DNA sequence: TGCGCCAGCAGTCCGGGGGGGATTGATGGGCAGTTCTTC.

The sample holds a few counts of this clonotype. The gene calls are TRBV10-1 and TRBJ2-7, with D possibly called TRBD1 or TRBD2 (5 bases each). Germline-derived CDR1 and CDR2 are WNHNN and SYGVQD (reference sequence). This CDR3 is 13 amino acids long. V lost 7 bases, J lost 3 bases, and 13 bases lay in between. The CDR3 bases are TGCGCCAGCAAGACCCGGGGCAACTACGAGCAGTACTTC. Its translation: CASKTRGNYEQYF.

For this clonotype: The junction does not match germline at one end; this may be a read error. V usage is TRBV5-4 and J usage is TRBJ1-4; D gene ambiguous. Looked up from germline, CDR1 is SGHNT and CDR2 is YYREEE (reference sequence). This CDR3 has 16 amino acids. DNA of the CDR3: TGCGCCGGCAGCTTCACTTCAAGAGGGCGGAATGAAAAACTGTTTTTT. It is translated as CAGSFTSRGRNEKLFF.

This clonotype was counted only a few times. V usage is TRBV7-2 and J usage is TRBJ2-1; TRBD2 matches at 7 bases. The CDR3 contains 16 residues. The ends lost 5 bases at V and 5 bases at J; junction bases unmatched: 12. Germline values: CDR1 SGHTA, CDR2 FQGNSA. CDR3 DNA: TGTGCCAGCAGCATACAAAGCGGGACCGGAAACAATGAGCAGTTCTTC. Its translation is CASSIQSGTGNNEQFF.

CDR3 protein: CATSGSEWETQYF. The CDR3 DNA is TGTGCCACCAGTGGTTCCGAATGGGAGACCCAGTACTTC. The chain is built from TRBV24-1 and TRBJ2-5; unclear D gene. The CDR3 covers 13 residues. V was shortened by 5 bases and J by 5 bases, with 11 bases between the two germline ends. Germline CDR1 is KGHDR and CDR2 is SFDVKD.

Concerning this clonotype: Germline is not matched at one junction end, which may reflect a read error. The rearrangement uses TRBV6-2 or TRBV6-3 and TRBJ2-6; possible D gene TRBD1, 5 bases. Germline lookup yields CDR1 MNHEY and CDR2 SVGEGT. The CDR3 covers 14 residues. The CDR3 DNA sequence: TGTGCCAGCAGTGACAGCTCTAGGGCCAACGTCCTGACTTTC. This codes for CASSDSSRANVLTF.

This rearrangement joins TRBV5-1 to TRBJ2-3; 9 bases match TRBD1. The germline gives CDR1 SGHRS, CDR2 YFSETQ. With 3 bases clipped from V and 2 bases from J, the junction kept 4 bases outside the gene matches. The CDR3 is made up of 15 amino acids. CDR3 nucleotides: TGCGCCAGCAGCTGGGGACAGGGCCACACAGATACGCAGTATTTT. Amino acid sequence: CASSWGQGHTDTQYF. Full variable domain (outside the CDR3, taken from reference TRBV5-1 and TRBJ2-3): KAGVTQTPRYLIKTRGQQVTLSCSPISGHRSVSWYQQTPGQGLQFLFEYFSETQRNKGNFPGRFSGRQFSNSRSEMNVSTLELGDSALYLCASSWGQGHTDTQYFGPGTRLTVL.

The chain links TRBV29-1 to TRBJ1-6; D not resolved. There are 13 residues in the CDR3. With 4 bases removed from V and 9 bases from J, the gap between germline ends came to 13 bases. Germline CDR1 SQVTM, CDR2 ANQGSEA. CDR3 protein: CSVGTAGGSPLHF. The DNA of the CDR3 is TGCAGCGTTGGTACAGCCGGTGGTTCACCCCTCCACTTT.

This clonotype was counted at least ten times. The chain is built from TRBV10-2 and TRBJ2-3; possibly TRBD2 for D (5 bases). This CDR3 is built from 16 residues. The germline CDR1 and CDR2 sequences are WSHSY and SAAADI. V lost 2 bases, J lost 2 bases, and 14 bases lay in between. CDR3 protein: CASSEPDYGDTDTQYF. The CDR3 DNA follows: TGCGCCAGCAGTGAGCCGGATTACGGGGACACAGATACGCAGTATTTT.

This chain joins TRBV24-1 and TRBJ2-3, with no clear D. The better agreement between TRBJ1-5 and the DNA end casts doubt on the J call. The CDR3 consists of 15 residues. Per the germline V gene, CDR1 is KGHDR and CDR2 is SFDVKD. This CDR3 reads CATSGDGFGTDTQHF. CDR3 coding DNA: TGTGCCACCAGTGGCGATGGTTTCGGCACAGATACGCAGCATTTT.

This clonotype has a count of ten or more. CDR3 in amino acids: CASSHSEGGYNEQFF. In DNA form, the CDR3 reads TGCGCCAGCAGCCACTCCGAGGGGGGCTACAATGAGCAGTTCTTC. The chain uses TRBV4-1 and TRBJ2-1; tentatively, D is TRBD1 or TRBD2 (6 bases each). V lost 3 bases and J 3 bases, leaving 12 bases between the germline ends. Germline V gene lookup returns CDR1 MGHRA and CDR2 YSYEKL. The CDR3 has 15 amino acids.

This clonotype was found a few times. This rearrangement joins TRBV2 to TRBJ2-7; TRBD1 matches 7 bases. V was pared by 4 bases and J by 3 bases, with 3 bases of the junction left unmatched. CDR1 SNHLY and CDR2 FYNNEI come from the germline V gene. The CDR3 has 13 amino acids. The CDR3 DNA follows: TGTGCCAGCAGTGGTGGGACAGTCTACGAGCAGTACTTC. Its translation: CASSGGTVYEQYF.